This entry features one T cell receptor beta chain sequence. No antigen is known for it. This entry is derived from a study of cytomegalovirus exposure and HLA in healthy donors. The overall study: A subsequent analysis reported that the 120 or so validation repertoires were produced on the same platform that had also been used for the 550 to 750 first-cohort repertoires.

Findings of the study overall: Reportedly, cytomegalovirus status was diagnosed with high sensitivity and specificity. It was fewer than 200 TCR beta chains that were listed as cytomegalovirus-associated.

TCRdb's table, derived via immunoSEQ multiplex PCR, lists solely in-frame clones and lacks some. The table lists 150,000 or so clones, 86% of them singletons. The donors were members of the validation cohort comprising approximately 110 subjects, separate from the approximately 710-subject first cohort. Sequencing was carried out using PBMCs. The TCR was taken from a human donor in good health.

The CDR3 here is CASSHRNTEAFF. For the CDR3, the DNA is TGCGCCAGCAGCCACAGGAACACTGAAGCTTTCTTT. The chain employs TRBV4-1 and TRBJ1-1; D call uncertain. The CDR3 runs to 12 residues. V gave up 3 bases and J gave up 1 base, with 3 bases separating them. Germline V CDR1 and CDR2: MGHRA, YSYEKL.